The present T cell receptor beta chain was sequenced within a study of blood T cells in healthy people across ages. The study isolated at least 6 million PBMCs from each sample. The authors extracted at least 6 micrograms of total RNA per sample. Concerning this clonotype: Antigen: not known.

Study-level points and caveats: Unsorted PBMCs blocked a conclusive comparison of naive and antigen-experienced cells.

V shed 5 bases and J 6 bases; nucleotides not matched to a gene: 9. Germline V lookup: CDR1 SEHNR, CDR2 FQNEAQ (reference sequence). The CDR3 totals 15 residues. The authors ran a second PCR of about 7 to 11 cycles using a sample-barcoded 5' primer and a J-beta primer mix. MiXCR was run by TCRdb on the 5' RACE reads, yielding one entry per CDR3 protein. The sample contains roughly 640,000 distinct CDR3 sequences, approximately 30% of which appear only once. J is TRBJ2-2 and V is TRBV7-9; 7 nucleotides line up with TRBD1. The material sequenced was blood. The sequence was collected from an elderly woman in good health. DNA of the CDR3: TGTGCCAGCAGCGCGCACAGGGGTGGGGCCGGGGAGCTGTTTTTT. It codes for CASSAHRGGAGELFF.